The 28 T cell receptor beta chains below were found in one sample sequenced in a study of immune characterization of retroperitoneal liposarcoma. One entry per CDR3 protein, called by TCRdb with MiXCR from the PCR reads. This repertoire shows roughly 9,300 distinct CDR3 sequences, approximately 24% found once; its top ten account for roughly 19%. Sequenced input: blood. The receptors here all came from a male donor with retroperitoneal liposarcoma.

The chain links TRBV7-6 to TRBJ2-1; 8 positions match TRBD1. With the DNA end fitting TRBJ2-5 better, the J assignment may be wrong. The CDR3 is made up of 15 amino acids. Germline V gene data show CDR1 as SGHVS and CDR2 as FNYEAQ. The CDR3 sequence is CASSLTTGVAETQYF. Here the CDR3 DNA reads TGTGCCAGCAGCTTAACGACAGGGGTGGCAGAGACCCAGTACTTC.

The rearrangement joins TRBV7-8 to TRBJ2-1; 9 bases agree with TRBD2. Trimming took 5 bases from V and 4 from J; bases not matched to a gene: 12. The CDR3 totals 17 residues. Germline CDR1 and CDR2: SGHVS and FQNEAQ. Here the CDR3 DNA reads TGTGCCAGCAGCCCCTTCGGCGGGGGGGCGTTATACAATGAGCAGTTCTTC. Translating gives CASSPFGGGALYNEQFF.

The gene calls are TRBV27 and TRBJ2-3; D assignment may be TRBD1 or TRBD2 (5 bases each). V dropped 2 bases and J dropped 1 base, with 7 bases sitting between them. Per germline, CDR1 MNHEY and CDR2 SMNVEV (reference sequence). The CDR3 has 14 amino acids. The CDR3 coding sequence is TGTGCCAGCAGTTTACTGGGGGGCACAGATACGCAGTATTTT. Translating it yields CASSLLGGTDTQYF.

By share of the sample, this clonotype is medium-sized (0.01 to 0.1%). CDR3: CASSSQGGGDTQYF. Here the CDR3 DNA reads TGTGCCAGCAGTTCTCAGGGGGGCGGGGATACGCAGTATTTT. The chain links TRBV27 to TRBJ2-3; D possibly corresponds to TRBD1 (7 bases). Trimming took off 4 bases at V and 6 bases at J, with 14 bases between the two ends. CDR3 length equals 14 residues. Germline V CDR1 and CDR2: MNHEY, SMNVEV (reference sequence).

The rearrangement links TRBV19 to TRBJ2-1; perhaps TRBD2 as D (6 bases). The length of the CDR3 is 15 residues. Germline assignment: CDR1 LNHDA and CDR2 SQIVND (reference sequence). The V end lost 5 bases, the J end lost 4 bases, and 15 bases lay between the germline ends. CDR3 nucleotides: TGTGCCAGTAGTCTTTCGGGCCGGGGGTACAATGAGCAGTTCTTC. Translation gives CASSLSGRGYNEQFF.

This clonotype was detected only once. The rearrangement links TRBV10-3 to TRBJ2-5, with D unresolved. Per germline, CDR1 ENHRY and CDR2 SYGVKD. CDR3 size: 13 residues. V gave up 4 bases and J gave up 2 bases, with 8 bases separating them. This chain's CDR3 is CAISADRQETQYF. The CDR3 nucleotides are TGTGCCATCAGTGCTGACCGGCAAGAGACCCAGTACTTC.

This clonotype was picked up many times. The rearrangement uses TRBV27 and TRBJ1-6; D call uncertain. V lost 3 bases and J lost 0, with 9 bases in between. This CDR3 is 16 amino acids long. The germline CDR1 and CDR2 sequences are MNHEY and SMNVEV (reference sequence). CDR3 coding DNA: TGTGCCAGCAGTTTTACCTTCAGCTCCTATAATTCACCCCTCCACTTT. Its translation is CASSFTFSSYNSPLHF.

Note on this clonotype: This could be a read error, since a much larger clone is one nucleotide away. V and J are TRBV6-5 and TRBJ2-1, with TRBD2 matching over 7 bases. The V gene end was trimmed by 7 bases and the J gene end by 13 bases; junction bases not matched to a gene: 10. This CDR3 has 12 residues. Germline CDR1 MNHEY, CDR2 SVGAGI. CDR3 nucleotides: TGTGCCAGCACGGTTGGGCGGGAGACCCAGTTCTTC. Its protein is CASTVGRETQFF.

This clonotype was detected only a few times. The chain combines TRBV10-3 with TRBJ2-2, with D uncertain. Germline V gene lookup returns CDR1 ENHRY and CDR2 SYGVKD. The V end lost 2 bases, the J end lost 2 bases, and 9 bases lay between the germline ends. The CDR3 contains 15 residues. CDR3 DNA: TGTGCCATCAGTGAGCCGAGGAATAACACCGGGGAGCTGTTTTTT. Translating it yields CAISEPRNNTGELFF.

This clonotype was seen at least ten times. The chain carries TRBV6-1 and TRBJ2-1, with a possible D match to TRBD1 (5 bases). CDR3 length equals 15 residues. V was pared by 8 bases and J by 0 bases, with 14 bases between. CDR1 and CDR2 (germline): MNHNS, SASEGT. CDR3 sequence: CASGASTGSYNEQFF. The DNA for the CDR3 is TGTGCCAGCGGGGCGAGCACAGGCTCCTACAATGAGCAGTTCTTC.

The chain uses TRBV7-8 and TRBJ2-1; TRBD2 is a possible D gene (5 bases). The DNA end favors TRBJ2-7, so the J call may be wrong. Germline CDR1 and CDR2: SGHVS and FQNEAQ. The CDR3 sequence is 14 residues long. CDR3 sequence reads: CASSLGSGPDEQYF. The CDR3 DNA reads as TGTGCCAGCAGCTTAGGAAGCGGCCCGGACGAGCAGTACTTC.

This clonotype has ten or more counts. This CDR3 is CASSFGRGTKNIQYF. For the CDR3, the DNA is TGCGCCAGCAGCTTCGGTCGGGGTACCAAAAACATTCAGTACTTC. This chain connects TRBV5-1 to TRBJ2-4; perhaps TRBD2 as D (5 bases). Germline CDR1 and CDR2: SGHRS and YFSETQ. V lost 2 bases to trimming and J lost 2 bases, with 11 bases between them. The CDR3 extends over 15 amino acids.

This clonotype was counted at least ten times. This clone may be a read error of a much larger clone one base away. The chain joins TRBV6-1 to TRBJ2-1, with 7 bases fitting TRBD2. CDR1 is MNHNS, CDR2 SASEGT, per germline. This CDR3 region has 12 residues. V lost 8 bases to trimming and J lost 13 bases; unmatched junction nucleotides: 11. The CDR3 loop reads CASGRLAETQFF. The CDR3 bases are TGTGCCAGCGGGCGACTAGCAGAGACCCAGTTCTTC.

This clonotype is deemed large. The V and J genes are TRBV6-1 and TRBJ2-4; unclear D gene. The CDR3 runs 16 residues. Trimming cost V 6 bases and J 0 bases, with 15 bases left between them. Germline assignment: CDR1 MNHNS and CDR2 SASEGT. The DNA for the CDR3 is TGTGCCAGCAGGGGGTTTGACATTTTAGCCAAAAACATTCAGTACTTC. As protein: CASRGFDILAKNIQYF.

The J gene is TRBJ2-3, the V gene TRBV6-1, with D unclear. The CDR3 runs 14 residues. Germline values: CDR1 MNHNS, CDR2 SASEGT. V was clipped by 5 bases and J by 0 bases, with 9 bases between them. The CDR3 is CASSTPQSTDTQYF. In DNA form, the CDR3 reads TGTGCCAGCAGTACCCCCCAGAGCACAGATACGCAGTATTTT.

This clonotype was detected many times. This chain uses TRBV6-1 with TRBJ2-3; 9 bases are shared with TRBD2. The J segment lost 1 base and the V segment lost 4 bases, leaving 3 bases of the junction unmatched. CDR1 and CDR2 from the germline V gene are MNHNS and SASEGT. This CDR3 is built from 15 residues. The CDR3 spells CASSGLAAGTDTQYF. CDR3 DNA: TGTGCCAGCAGTGGACTAGCGGCGGGCACAGATACGCAGTATTTT.

CDR3 nucleotide sequence: TGTGCCAGCAGTGTATCCGGGACAGGCTTTGCGCAGTACGTC. Amino acid sequence: CASSVSGTGFAQYV. The V gene is TRBV6-1, the J gene TRBJ2-7, with TRBD1 matching 8 bases. After removal of 4 bases from V and 9 bases from J, the junction contained 11 bases not matched to a gene. The V gene's germline CDR1 is MNHNS and CDR2 SASEGT. This CDR3 is built from 14 residues.

Note on this clonotype: The junction shows a germline mismatch at one end, possibly a read error. The chain joins TRBV4-1 to TRBJ1-1; 7 nucleotides agree with TRBD1. Looked up from germline, CDR1 is MGHRA and CDR2 is YSYEKL. The CDR3 is made up of 18 amino acids. CDR3 bases: TGTGCCAGCAGCCAAGAAGAACCCGGGACAGCCTTTAACACTGAAGCTTTCTTT. Encoded protein: CASSQEEPGTAFNTEAFF.

Concerning this clonotype: This is likely a read error, given that the CDR3 carries no conserved phenylalanine or tryptophan at its end. The rearrangement uses TRBV4-1 and TRBJ1-6, with TRBD1 identical over 9 bases. The germline V gene encodes CDR1 MGHRA and CDR2 YSYEKL. V shed 1 base, J shed 4 bases, and the junction held 5 bases outside the gene matches. The CDR3 loop spans 17 amino acids. The CDR3 coding sequence is TGCGCCAGCAGCCAAGGCTCGGACAGGGGATATAATTCACCCCTCCACTCT. Translation gives CASSQGSDRGYNSPLHS.

With respect to this clonotype: Relative to the germline gene, one junction end is altered; a read error may explain this. This chain uses TRBV7-2 with TRBJ2-3; 7 bases fit TRBD2. From germline, CDR1 is SGHTA and CDR2 FQGNSA. This CDR3 has 16 amino acids. CDR3 sequence: CASSPRRLADANEQFF. CDR3 bases: TGTGCCAGCAGCCCCCGGCGGCTAGCGGATGCCAATGAGCAGTTCTTT.

Turning to this clonotype: A much more abundant neighbour one base away suggests this may be a read error. The chain combines TRBV6-4 with TRBJ2-3; D call uncertain. CDR1 is MRHNA and CDR2 is SNTAGT in the germline V gene. V lost 4 bases and J lost 2, with 7 bases in between. There are 13 residues in the CDR3. The CDR3 bases are TGTGCCAGCAGTGGCTCGACCACAGATACGCAGTATTTT. Its protein product is CASSGSTTDTQYF.

The V gene is TRBV3-1, the J gene TRBJ1-1; tentative D call: TRBD1 (6 bases). Germline CDR1 is LGHDT and CDR2 is YNNKEL (reference sequence). This CDR3 is 13 amino acids long. The ends were cut back, 4 bases at V and 6 bases at J, with 12 bases in the middle. This CDR3 reads CASSLRTGSEAFF. DNA of the CDR3: TGTGCCAGCAGCCTACGAACAGGGTCTGAAGCTTTCTTT.

In its sample, this clonotype was seen many times. The chain combines TRBV6-1 with TRBJ2-2; 9 nucleotides agree with TRBD2. V was clipped by 6 bases and J by 5 bases; unmatched bases: 7. The V gene's germline CDR1 is MNHNS and CDR2 SASEGT. The CDR3 loop spans 15 amino acids. CDR3 in DNA: TGTGCCAGCAGGATAGCGGGGGCTGGGACCGGGGAGCTGTTTTTT. It specifies CASRIAGAGTGELFF.

J is TRBJ1-5 and V is TRBV12-3 or TRBV12-4, with a tentative D call TRBD1 (6 bases). Trimming shortened V by 6 bases and J by 7 bases, and 13 bases separated the two germline ends. The CDR3 is made up of 13 amino acids. The DNA for the CDR3 is TGTGCCAGCAGCCTGGGGGGACAACAGCCCCAGCATTTT. It codes for CASSLGGQQPQHF.

This clonotype was seen a handful of times. V gene TRBV10-1 combines with J gene TRBJ2-1; 10 positions match TRBD2. The trim removed 0 bases at V and 6 bases at J, leaving 11 bases unmatched. CDR1 is WNHNN and CDR2 is SYGVQD in the germline V gene (reference sequence). The CDR3 has 18 residues. DNA for the CDR3: TGCGCCAGCAGTGAGTCGCAGCGGGCTAGCGGGAGATTCAATGAGCAGTTCTTC. Encoded protein: CASSESQRASGRFNEQFF.

The chain recombines TRBV5-4 with TRBJ2-3; 9 bases are a match to TRBD2. The CDR3 is made up of 15 amino acids. J gave up 5 bases and V 0 bases, and 4 bases lay outside the gene matches. The germline CDR1 and CDR2 sequences are SGHNT and YYREEE (reference sequence). The CDR3 DNA reads TGTGCCAGCAGCTTGGTGGCGGGAGGGCGAGATACGCAGTATTTT. It encodes CASSLVAGGRDTQYF. The full variable domain, rest sourced from reference TRBV5-4 and TRBJ2-3, is ETGVTQSPTHLIKTRGQQVTLRCSSQSGHNTVSWYQQALGQGPQFIFQYYREEENGRGNFPPRFSGLQFPNYSSELNVNALELDDSALYLCASSLVAGGRDTQYFGPGTRLTVL.

By frequency in the sample, this clonotype is medium-sized. This sequence joins TRBV6-1 and TRBJ2-1, with 7 bases aligning to TRBD2. There are 13 residues in the CDR3. CDR1 is MNHNS, CDR2 SASEGT, per germline. Germline trimming cut 6 bases from V and 5 bases from J; bases unmatched to any gene: 4. The CDR3 DNA reads as TGTGCCAGCAGGGGGGGGGTAAACAATGAGCAGTTCTTC. Its translation is CASRGGVNNEQFF.

Ten or more counts support this clonotype. The rearrangement uses TRBV27 and TRBJ2-1; 10 nucleotides match TRBD1. The trim removed 4 bases at V and 3 bases at J, leaving 9 bases unmatched. Germline CDR1 MNHEY, CDR2 SMNVEV (reference sequence). This CDR3 is built from 17 residues. The CDR3 DNA follows: TGTGCCAGCAGTTCAAGGATCGGGACAGGGGACTACAATGAGCAGTTCTTC. It encodes CASSSRIGTGDYNEQFF.